This T cell receptor beta chain stems from a study of metastatic and nonmetastatic thyroid tumors. Study-wide background: Samples came from malignant and benign thyroid patients, and repertoires were compared across blood and tumor or nodule tissue. Findings and caveats of the study: Patients with malignant thyroid tumors reportedly had significantly higher TCR beta diversity than those with benign nodules, in blood and tumor.

This clone was counted only a few times. The antigen is unknown. The authors' processing: A classifier for distant metastasis in papillary thyroid cancer was constructed using CDR3 differences observed across clinicopathological groups. TCRdb re-analyzed the PCR reads through MiXCR. The V and J calls here are based on TCRdb, not the publication. This table holds about 8,400 clones, approximately 30% found once. Germline V CDR1 and CDR2: MDHEN, SYDVKM. Trimming cost V 9 bases and J 3 bases, with 9 bases left between them. The length of the CDR3 is 13 residues. None of the patients had undergone any treatment ahead of thyroid surgery.

This rearrangement joins TRBV28 to TRBJ1-6; no clear D. This sequence was found in a female donor with papillary thyroid cancer or a benign thyroid nodule (not recorded which). Some clones in this sample may be carry-over from other donors' samples. Sequenced: tumor tissue. Here the CDR3 DNA reads TGTGCCAGTCAAGGGAACTATAATTCACCCCTCCACTTT. Translation: CASQGNYNSPLHF.